This T cell receptor (beta chain) was recorded in a study of graft-versus-host responses after intestinal transplantation. Study-level background: Grafts were multivisceral, liver-intestinal, or isolated intestinal. Anti-thymocyte globulin induction preceded two to four years of tacrolimus and steroid maintenance in all recipients. Study-level findings and limits: Allografts from individuals with graft-donor T cell macrochimerism displayed high graft-versus-host to host-versus-graft clonal ratios.

As regards this clone: Its antigen is unidentified.

Here immunoSEQ multiplex PCR was the method, and the copy in TCRdb shows in-frame clones only, minus some. Among fewer than 45,000 clones, about 90% were seen once, and the ten largest hold 2% to 2.5%. Deletions cut 5 bases from V and 5 bases from J, with 19 bases between. The CDR3 is 15 amino acids. Germline CDR1 and CDR2: LNHDA and SQIVND (reference sequence). This receptor was taken from a human patient who received an intestinal transplant, so some T cells may come from the graft donor. This specimen was PBMCs, taken about 310 days after intestinal transplant. The chain joins TRBV19 to TRBJ2-7, with D perhaps matching TRBD1 (6 bases). For the CDR3, the DNA is TGTGCCAGTAGTCCCCAGACGGGACATGTCCACGAGCAGTACTTC. It translates to CASSPQTGHVHEQYF.